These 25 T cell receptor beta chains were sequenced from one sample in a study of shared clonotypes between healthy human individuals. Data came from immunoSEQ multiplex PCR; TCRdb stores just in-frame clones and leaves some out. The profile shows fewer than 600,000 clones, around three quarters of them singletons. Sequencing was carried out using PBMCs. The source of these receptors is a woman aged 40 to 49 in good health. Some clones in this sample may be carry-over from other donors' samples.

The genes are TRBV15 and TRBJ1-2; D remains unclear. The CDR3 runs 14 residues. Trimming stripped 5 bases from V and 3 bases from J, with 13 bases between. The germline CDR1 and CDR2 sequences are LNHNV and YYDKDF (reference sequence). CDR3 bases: TGTGCCACCAGCCCTCTTATATCTGACTATGGCTACACCTTC. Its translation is CATSPLISDYGYTF.

The CDR3 region is CASSWIGGLYGYTF. In DNA form, the CDR3 reads TGTGCCAGCAGCTGGATAGGGGGGCTCTATGGCTACACCTTC. V and J are TRBV5-5 and TRBJ1-2; tentatively, D is TRBD1 (6 bases). The CDR3 runs to 14 residues. Trimming cost V 3 bases and J 4 bases, with 13 bases left between them. Germline V gives CDR1 SGHKS, CDR2 YYEKEE (reference sequence).

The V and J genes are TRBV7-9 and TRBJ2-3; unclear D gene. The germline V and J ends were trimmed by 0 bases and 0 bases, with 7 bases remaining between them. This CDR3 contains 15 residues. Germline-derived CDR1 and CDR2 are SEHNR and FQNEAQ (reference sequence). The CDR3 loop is CASSLAGPSTDTQYF. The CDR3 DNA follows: TGTGCCAGCAGCTTAGCTGGACCAAGCACAGATACGCAGTATTTT.

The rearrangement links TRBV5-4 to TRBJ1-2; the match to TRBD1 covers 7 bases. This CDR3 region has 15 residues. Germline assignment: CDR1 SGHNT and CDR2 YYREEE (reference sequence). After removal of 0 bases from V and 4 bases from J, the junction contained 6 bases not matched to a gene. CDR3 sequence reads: CASSLGTGVSYGYTF. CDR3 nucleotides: TGTGCCAGCAGCTTGGGCACAGGGGTTAGCTATGGCTACACCTTC. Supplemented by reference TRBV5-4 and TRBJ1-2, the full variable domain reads ETGVTQSPTHLIKTRGQQVTLRCSSQSGHNTVSWYQQALGQGPQFIFQYYREEENGRGNFPPRFSGLQFPNYSSELNVNALELDDSALYLCASSLGTGVSYGYTFGSGTRLTVV.

CDR3 loop: CASSYSDRDFYGYTF. The CDR3 DNA reads as TGTGCCAGCAGTTACTCCGACAGGGACTTCTATGGCTACACCTTC. The chain combines TRBV6-6 with TRBJ1-2, with 7 nucleotides matching TRBD1. Germline-derived CDR1 and CDR2 are MNHNY and SVGAGI (reference sequence). Trimming at V came to 0 bases and at J to 4 bases, leaving 5 bases not matched to a gene. The CDR3 sequence is 15 residues long.

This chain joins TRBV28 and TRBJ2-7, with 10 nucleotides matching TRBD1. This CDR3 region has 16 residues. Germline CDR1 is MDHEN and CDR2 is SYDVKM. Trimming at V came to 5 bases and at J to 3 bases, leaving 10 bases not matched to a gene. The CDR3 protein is CASSQGQGVSVYEQYF. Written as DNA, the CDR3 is TGTGCCAGCAGTCAAGGACAGGGGGTCTCGGTCTACGAGCAGTACTTC.

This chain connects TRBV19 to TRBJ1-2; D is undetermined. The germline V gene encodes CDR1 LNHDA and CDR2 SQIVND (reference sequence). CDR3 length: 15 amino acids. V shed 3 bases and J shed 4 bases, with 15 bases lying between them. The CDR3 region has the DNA TGTGCCAGTAGTATGGGTCTTCCGCGGGGCTATGGCTACACCTTC. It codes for CASSMGLPRGYGYTF.

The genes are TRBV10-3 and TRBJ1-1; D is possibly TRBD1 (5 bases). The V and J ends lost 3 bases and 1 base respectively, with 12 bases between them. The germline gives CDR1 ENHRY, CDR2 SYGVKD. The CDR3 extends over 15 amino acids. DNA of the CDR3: TGTGCCATCAGTGAAGAGAGGGGACCGAACACTGAAGCTTTCTTT. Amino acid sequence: CAISEERGPNTEAFF.

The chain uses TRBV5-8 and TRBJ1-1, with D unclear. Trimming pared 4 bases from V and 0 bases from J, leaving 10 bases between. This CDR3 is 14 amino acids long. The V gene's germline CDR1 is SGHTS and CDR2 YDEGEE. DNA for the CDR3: TGTGCCAGCAGCCGAACTTGGATGAACACTGAAGCTTTCTTT. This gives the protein CASSRTWMNTEAFF.

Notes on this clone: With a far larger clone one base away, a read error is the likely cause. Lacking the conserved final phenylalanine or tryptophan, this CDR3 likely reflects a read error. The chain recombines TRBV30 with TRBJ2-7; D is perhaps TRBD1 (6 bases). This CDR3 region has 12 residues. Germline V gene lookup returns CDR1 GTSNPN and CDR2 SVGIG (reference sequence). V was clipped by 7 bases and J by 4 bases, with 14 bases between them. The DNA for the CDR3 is TGTGCCTCAAGGACAGCATGGTACGAGCAGTACTTG. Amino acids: CASRTAWYEQYL.

CDR3 in amino acids: CASSIVDSYGYTF. The DNA of the CDR3 is TGTGCCAGTAGTATAGTGGACAGCTATGGCTACACCTTC. The V and J genes are TRBV19 and TRBJ1-2; possible D gene TRBD1, 6 bases. The germline V gene encodes CDR1 LNHDA and CDR2 SQIVND (reference sequence). CDR3 length: 13 residues. V was cut by 1 base and J by 4 bases, with 7 bases left in between.

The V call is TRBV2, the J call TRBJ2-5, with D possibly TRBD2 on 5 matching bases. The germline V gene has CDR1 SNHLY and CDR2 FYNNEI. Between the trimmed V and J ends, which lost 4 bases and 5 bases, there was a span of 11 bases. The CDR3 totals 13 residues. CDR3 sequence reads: CASSVVARETQYF. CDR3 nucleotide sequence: TGTGCCAGCAGTGTAGTAGCGAGGGAGACCCAGTACTTC.

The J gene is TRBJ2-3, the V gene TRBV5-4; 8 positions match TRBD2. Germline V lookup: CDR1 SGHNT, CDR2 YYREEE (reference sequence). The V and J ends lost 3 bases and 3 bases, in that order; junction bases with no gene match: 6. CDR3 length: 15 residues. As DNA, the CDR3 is TGTGCCAGCAGCTCCGGGACTAGTGGTACAGATACGCAGTATTTT. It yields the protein CASSSGTSGTDTQYF.

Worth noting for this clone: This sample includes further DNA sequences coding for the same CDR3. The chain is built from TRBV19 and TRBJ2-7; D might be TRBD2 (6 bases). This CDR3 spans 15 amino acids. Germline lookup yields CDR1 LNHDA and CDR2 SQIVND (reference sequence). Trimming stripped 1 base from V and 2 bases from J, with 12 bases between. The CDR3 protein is CASSIGGTPTYEQYF. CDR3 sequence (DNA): TGTGCCAGTAGTATAGGCGGGACCCCAACCTACGAGCAGTACTTC.

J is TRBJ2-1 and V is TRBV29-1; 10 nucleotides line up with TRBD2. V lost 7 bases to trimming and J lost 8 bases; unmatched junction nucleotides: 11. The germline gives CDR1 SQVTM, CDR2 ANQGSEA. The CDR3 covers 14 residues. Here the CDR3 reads CSAGGASGSYEQFF. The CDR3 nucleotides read TGCAGCGCGGGAGGGGCTAGCGGGAGCTATGAGCAGTTCTTC.

The CDR3 coding sequence is TGTGCCAGCAGTCAGCAGGGACTCCCTCGTGACTACGAGCAGTACTTC. Its translation: CASSQQGLPRDYEQYF. V usage is TRBV27 and J usage is TRBJ2-7; a weak D match, TRBD2 (6 bases). V lost 5 bases and J lost 3, with 20 bases in between. The CDR3 is 16 residues long. Germline-derived CDR1 and CDR2 are MNHEY and SMNVEV (reference sequence).

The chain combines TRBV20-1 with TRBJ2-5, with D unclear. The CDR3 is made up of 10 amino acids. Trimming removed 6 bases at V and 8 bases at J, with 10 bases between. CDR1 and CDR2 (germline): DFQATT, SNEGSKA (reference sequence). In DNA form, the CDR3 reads TGCAGTGCCCTAGGGTCCACCCAGTACTTC. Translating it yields CSALGSTQYF.

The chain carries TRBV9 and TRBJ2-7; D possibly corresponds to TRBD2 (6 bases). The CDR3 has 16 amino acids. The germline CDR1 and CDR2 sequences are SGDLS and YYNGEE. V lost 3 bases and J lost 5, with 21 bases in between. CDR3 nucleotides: TGTGCCAGCAGCGAAGGGGCGGGAAGGGGACTCGACGAGCAGTACTTC. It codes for CASSEGAGRGLDEQYF.

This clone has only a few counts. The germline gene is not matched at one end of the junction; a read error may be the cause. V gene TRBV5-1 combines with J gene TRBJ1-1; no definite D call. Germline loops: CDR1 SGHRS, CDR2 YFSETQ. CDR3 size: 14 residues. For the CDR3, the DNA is TGCGCCAGCAGCTTGTATGGGGTTCCGGAAAGCTTGCTCTTT. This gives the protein CASSLYGVPESLLF.

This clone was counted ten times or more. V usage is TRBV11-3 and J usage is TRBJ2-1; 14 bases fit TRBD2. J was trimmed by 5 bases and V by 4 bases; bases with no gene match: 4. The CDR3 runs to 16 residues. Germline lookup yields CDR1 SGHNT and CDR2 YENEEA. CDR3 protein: CASSSGLAGVDNEQFF. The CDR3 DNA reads TGTGCCAGCAGCTCGGGACTAGCGGGAGTCGACAATGAGCAGTTCTTC.

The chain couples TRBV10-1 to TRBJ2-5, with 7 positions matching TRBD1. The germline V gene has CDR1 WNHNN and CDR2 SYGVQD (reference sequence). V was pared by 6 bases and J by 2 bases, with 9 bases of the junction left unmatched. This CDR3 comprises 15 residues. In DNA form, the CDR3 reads TGCGCCAGCAGGGGTCCTAGGGACAGACAAGAGACCCAGTACTTC. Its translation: CASRGPRDRQETQYF.

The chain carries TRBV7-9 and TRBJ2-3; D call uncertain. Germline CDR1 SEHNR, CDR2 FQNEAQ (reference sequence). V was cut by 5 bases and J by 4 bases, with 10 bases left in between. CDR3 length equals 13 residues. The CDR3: CASSPGWADTQYF. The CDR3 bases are TGTGCCAGCAGCCCCGGGTGGGCAGATACGCAGTATTTT.

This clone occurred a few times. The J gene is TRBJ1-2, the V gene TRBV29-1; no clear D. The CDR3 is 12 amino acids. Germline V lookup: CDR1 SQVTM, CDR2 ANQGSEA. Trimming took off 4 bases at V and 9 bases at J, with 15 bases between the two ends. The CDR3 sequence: CSVGAEGRSYTF. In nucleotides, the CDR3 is TGCAGCGTTGGGGCAGAGGGTAGGAGCTACACCTTC.

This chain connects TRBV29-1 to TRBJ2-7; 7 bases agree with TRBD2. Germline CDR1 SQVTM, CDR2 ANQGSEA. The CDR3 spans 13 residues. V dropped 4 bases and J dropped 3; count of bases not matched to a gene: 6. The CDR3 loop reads CSVVGLHNYEQYF. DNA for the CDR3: TGCAGCGTTGTGGGACTACACAACTACGAGCAGTACTTC.

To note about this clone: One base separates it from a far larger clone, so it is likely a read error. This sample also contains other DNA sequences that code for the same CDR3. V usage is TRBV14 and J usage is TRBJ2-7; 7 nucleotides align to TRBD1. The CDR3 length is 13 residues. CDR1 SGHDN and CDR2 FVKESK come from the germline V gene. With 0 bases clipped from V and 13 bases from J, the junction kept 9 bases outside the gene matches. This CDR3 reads CASSQELGDSQYF. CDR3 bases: TGTGCCAGCAGCCAAGAATTAGGGGACAGCCAATACTTC.